Shown below are 21 T cell receptor beta chains from a single sample sequenced in a study of blood T cell repertoires in COVID-19. Some clones are missing from TCRdb's copy, which holds only in-frame ones; the method was immunoSEQ multiplex PCR. This sample carries 200,000 to 250,000 clones, roughly 86% of them seen once, and the ten largest clones take about 1.5%. The specimen sequenced was PBMCs or T cells enriched from blood (not recorded which). The receptors stem from a woman in her 50s who had recovered from COVID-19.

The rearrangement links TRBV7-2 to TRBJ2-7; tentatively, D is TRBD2 (6 bases). This CDR3 contains 15 residues. CDR1 is SGHTA, CDR2 FQGNSA, per germline. V was cut by 1 base and J by 2 bases, with 12 bases left in between. The CDR3: CASSLVGGSTYEQYF. In DNA form, the CDR3 reads TGTGCCAGCAGCTTAGTGGGGGGAAGCACCTACGAGCAGTACTTC.

The chain couples TRBV19 to TRBJ1-2, with 9 bases lining up with TRBD1. V trimming: 7 bases; J trimming: 4 bases; junction bases outside the gene matches: 4. Per the germline V gene, CDR1 is LNHDA and CDR2 is SQIVND (reference sequence). The CDR3 totals 13 residues. CDR3 coding DNA: TGTGCCAGTACCGAGACAGGGGGCTATGGCTACACCTTC. Residues: CASTETGGYGYTF.

V and J are TRBV28 and TRBJ1-5; 12 bases are a match to TRBD1. Germline V gene lookup returns CDR1 MDHEN and CDR2 SYDVKM. This CDR3 is built from 17 residues. Unmatched junction bases numbered 9, after V lost 8 bases and J lost 1 base. CDR3 sequence (DNA): TGTGCCAGCTGGGGACAGGGGGCCGCGGCGAGCAATCAGCCCCAGCATTTT. Amino acids: CASWGQGAAASNQPQHF.

CDR3 in amino acids: CASSSSVGGYEQYF. Here the CDR3 DNA reads TGTGCCAGCAGCTCCTCGGTGGGGGGCTACGAGCAGTACTTC. The V call is TRBV7-9, the J call TRBJ2-7; the D gene is possibly TRBD2 (6 bases). Trimming left V 4 bases short and J 3 bases short, with 13 bases between. Germline assignment: CDR1 SEHNR and CDR2 FQNEAQ (reference sequence). The CDR3 consists of 14 residues.

The chain couples TRBV11-3 to TRBJ2-2; 11 bases agree with TRBD1. Losses at the gene ends were 6 bases for V and 8 bases for J; bases not matched to a gene: 11. Germline loops: CDR1 SGHNT, CDR2 YENEEA. The CDR3 is made up of 16 amino acids. This chain's CDR3 is CASSSAGTGGSGELFF. CDR3 sequence (DNA): TGTGCCAGCAGTTCCGCCGGGACAGGGGGATCGGGGGAGCTGTTTTTT.

The V call is TRBV4-3, the J call TRBJ2-1, with D perhaps matching TRBD1 (5 bases). Trimming left V 3 bases short and J 5 bases short, with 8 bases between. The CDR3 runs 13 residues. In germline, CDR1 is LGHNA, CDR2 YSLEER. The CDR3 coding sequence is TGCGCCAGCAGCCAGGGCAGGGACAATGAGCAGTTCTTC. It encodes CASSQGRDNEQFF.

This chain uses TRBV2 with TRBJ1-1; 7 bases fit TRBD1. Germline lookup yields CDR1 SNHLY and CDR2 FYNNEI. The CDR3 has 12 residues. Unmatched junction bases numbered 5, after V lost 3 bases and J lost 10 bases. The CDR3 here is CASSEGRGVAFF. Here the CDR3 DNA reads TGTGCCAGCAGTGAGGGCAGGGGGGTAGCTTTCTTT. Supplemented by reference TRBV2 and TRBJ1-1, the full variable domain reads EPEVTQTPSHQVTQMGQEVILRCVPISNHLYFYWYRQILGQKVEFLVSFYNNEISEKSEIFDDQFSVERPDGSNFTLKIRSTKLEDSAMYFCASSEGRGVAFFGQGTRLTVV.

The CDR3 here is CASNPGTSWDTQYF. The CDR3 nucleotides are TGTGCCAGCAACCCCGGGACTAGCTGGGATACGCAGTATTTT. The V call is TRBV9, the J call TRBJ2-3; TRBD2 matches 9 bases. The CDR3 is 14 amino acids. V lost 6 bases, J lost 6 bases, and 8 bases stayed unmatched. Germline loops: CDR1 SGDLS, CDR2 YYNGEE.

This clone was found many times. The rearrangement uses TRBV19 and TRBJ2-5; D ambiguous. V lost 6 bases, J lost 1 base, and 18 bases lay in between. In germline, CDR1 is LNHDA, CDR2 SQIVND (reference sequence). This CDR3 has 16 amino acids. CDR3 nucleotide sequence: TGTGCCAGTAGCTACTCTAGTGGAAGAACCCAAGAGACCCAGTACTTC. Translation gives CASSYSSGRTQETQYF.

The chain combines TRBV2 with TRBJ1-2, with 7 bases lining up with TRBD1. Germline CDR1 reads SNHLY; CDR2 reads FYNNEI. There are 16 residues in the CDR3. V dropped 8 bases and J dropped 3; count of bases not matched to a gene: 15. This CDR3 is CASFRDSTTYHYGYTF. DNA for the CDR3: TGTGCCAGCTTCCGGGACAGTACTACATATCACTATGGCTACACCTTC.

The genes are TRBV19 and TRBJ1-2; 9 positions agree with TRBD1. This CDR3 spans 14 amino acids. J was trimmed by 6 bases and V by 1 base; bases with no gene match: 3. Germline V lookup: CDR1 LNHDA, CDR2 SQIVND (reference sequence). CDR3 DNA: TGTGCCAGTAGTATAGGGAGGACAGGGGATGGCTACACCTTC. It encodes CASSIGRTGDGYTF.

The chain recombines TRBV7-3 with TRBJ2-1, with D perhaps matching TRBD2 (6 bases). V was clipped by 1 base and J by 5 bases, with 15 bases between them. Germline loops: CDR1 SGHTA, CDR2 FQGTGA. There are 16 residues in the CDR3. This CDR3 is CASSLISGAGDNEQFF. CDR3 DNA sequence: TGTGCCAGCAGCTTAATCTCGGGAGCCGGAGACAATGAGCAGTTCTTC.

This clone has only one observation. V gene TRBV7-3 combines with J gene TRBJ2-2; TRBD2 matches at 8 bases. Looked up from germline, CDR1 is SGHTA and CDR2 is FQGTGA. This CDR3 is built from 16 residues. Germline trimming cut 2 bases from V and 1 base from J; bases unmatched to any gene: 3. The DNA for the CDR3 is TGTGCCAGCAGCTTAGCCGGGACTAGGAACACCGGGGAGCTGTTTTTT. Translation gives CASSLAGTRNTGELFF.

The chain is built from TRBV16 and TRBJ1-5, with 7 bases that match TRBD1. The CDR3 totals 15 residues. J was trimmed by 3 bases and V by 5 bases; bases with no gene match: 7. Germline CDR1 KGHSY, CDR2 FQNENV. CDR3 loop: CASSSRDSYNQPQHF. The DNA of the CDR3 is TGTGCCAGCAGCAGCCGGGACAGCTACAATCAGCCCCAGCATTTT. The entire variable domain, with the rest obtained from reference TRBV16 and TRBJ1-5, is as follows: GEEVAQTPKHLVRGEGQKAKLYCAPIKGHSYVFWYQQVLKNEFKFLISFQNENVFDETGMPKERFSAKCLPNSPCSLEIQATKLEDSAVYFCASSSRDSYNQPQHFGDGTRLSIL.

The rearrangement uses TRBV28 and TRBJ1-3; 8 nucleotides align to TRBD1. The CDR3 has 15 residues. CDR1 is MDHEN and CDR2 is SYDVKM in the germline V gene. Trimming cost V 10 bases and J 3 bases; bases outside gene matches: 11. Here the CDR3 reads CANSDGQGFGNTIYF. CDR3 DNA sequence: TGTGCCAACAGCGATGGACAGGGTTTTGGAAACACCATATATTTT.

CDR3 region: CASSFRDSLYGYTF. DNA for the CDR3: TGTGCCAGCAGCTTCAGGGACAGCCTCTATGGCTACACCTTC. J is TRBJ1-2 and V is TRBV5-4; 7 bases match TRBD1. The CDR3 is 14 residues long. Germline loops: CDR1 SGHNT, CDR2 YYREEE (reference sequence). V lost 2 bases, J lost 4 bases, and 5 bases stayed unmatched.

V gene TRBV20-1 combines with J gene TRBJ1-5, with D unresolved. The CDR3 is 15 residues long. Trimming took 3 bases from V and 4 from J, leaving 16 bases between them. CDR1 is DFQATT and CDR2 is SNEGSKA in the germline V gene (reference sequence). CDR3 loop: CSASRNEVWNQPQHF. The CDR3 DNA reads as TGCAGTGCTAGTAGAAATGAGGTCTGGAATCAGCCCCAGCATTTT.

This chain uses TRBV11-2 with TRBJ1-5; D call uncertain. V was pared by 0 bases and J by 7 bases, with 13 bases between. Germline assignment: CDR1 SGHAT and CDR2 FQNNGV. This CDR3 is built from 15 residues. The CDR3 bases are TGTGCCAGCAGCTTAGATGGCGGGTCAGGCCAGCCCCAGCATTTT. Translating gives CASSLDGGSGQPQHF.

The chain recombines TRBV28 with TRBJ1-2; D is undetermined. Germline values: CDR1 MDHEN, CDR2 SYDVKM. The CDR3 totals 11 residues. Trimming cost V 6 bases and J 5 bases, with 7 bases left between them. The CDR3 DNA is TGTGCCAGCAGGACATTATATGGCTACACCTTC. Amino acids: CASRTLYGYTF.

The rearrangement joins TRBV12-5 to TRBJ2-1; 12 bases map to TRBD2. Trimming cost V 5 bases and J 7 bases; bases outside gene matches: 9. This CDR3 contains 16 residues. CDR1 is LGHNT and CDR2 is FRNRAP in the germline V gene. CDR3 amino acids: CASGVGPGTSGNEQFF. As DNA, the CDR3 is TGTGCTAGTGGTGTGGGCCCGGGGACTAGCGGGAATGAGCAGTTCTTC.

The chain has TRBV9 and TRBJ2-3, with D maybe TRBD2 (5 bases). The CDR3 has 14 amino acids. V lost 0 bases and J 5 bases, leaving 10 bases between the germline ends. Germline V CDR1 and CDR2: SGDLS, YYNGEE. CDR3 bases: TGTGCCAGCAGCGTAGAAGTTCGGGGAGATACGCAGTATTTT. Amino acid sequence: CASSVEVRGDTQYF.